Included here is one T cell receptor (beta chain) sequence, with context. This clone was recorded only once. Its antigen is still unknown. Base qualities are not recorded, but no much larger clone differs from it by a single base. This record belongs to a study of blood T cell repertoires in COVID-19 (dated by TCRdb to the early 2020s). Regarding the complete study: The collaborator samples originated in the United States, Italy and Spain and spanned the acute and convalescent phases of COVID-19. The repertoires were made available in a free public database intended to serve as a resource for research on the immune response to SARS-CoV-2. The sample metadata nearly always contained a de-identified subject ID, COVID-19 status, age in years and sex. The material from the prospective study consisted of cDNA or gDNA derived from T cells, B-cell-depleted T cells, or PBMCs. Where available, HLA class I and class II types were taken from metadata supplied by the sample provider and were not determined by assay-based typing. The dataset comprised deeply sampled blood TCRbeta repertoires from subjects exposed to, actively infected with, or recovered from COVID-19. Samples were obtained from the ongoing ImmuneRACE study (first 160 participants) and from some 1,200 subjects provided by 6 global collaborators. What the work shows at the level of the full study, not this receptor alone: The amount of clinical and demographic metadata varied by source and participant and was provided uncurated.

The CDR3 sequence holds 16 residues, the cysteine and phenylalanine included. CDR3 DNA only is kept here, 48 bases in frame from base 1. As encoded in the germline V gene, CDR1 is SGHRS while CDR2 is YFSETQ. The germline V and J ends show losses of 4 bases and 3 bases respectively, and no gene match explains 11 bases of the junction. One collaborating source in Seattle enrolled patients while the patients were actively infected and followed the patients over time throughout the course of disease. Collaborating institutions collected whole blood in K2EDTA tubes following their own protocols. For TCRbeta analysis, collaborators shipped samples in one of three forms: frozen whole blood, isolated PBMCs, or DNA extracted from either of those sample types. TCRbeta CDR3 regions were amplified from genomic DNA using the immunoSEQ Assay, a bias-controlled multiplex PCR. The paper's processing steps were these. The number of nucleated cells in each sample was estimated from the amplification of reference gene primers within the assay. To quantify the absolute abundance of each unique TCRbeta CDR3 rearrangement, sequence reads were collapsed and filtered. For each sample, productive Simpson clonality was calculated as the square root of Simpson's diversity index over productive rearrangements. The immuneACCESS repertoire file appears here via TCRdb, limited to in-frame rearrangements. These files lack a portion of the clones; in checked studies, under half of the deficit traces to unresolved V genes, and the cause of the others is not known. V and J calls and clone size are given by that table; D and trimming were obtained from the DNA. This sample gives about 140,000 clones in total; 88% of them show up just once. Approximately 2.4% of the sample goes to the ten largest clones.

The clonotype was recovered from a human donor with COVID-19, enrolled during active disease. The donor label of this sample is uncertain. Sequencing input: peripheral blood. The V gene is TRBV5-1 and the J gene is TRBJ1-2, with 8 middle bases fitting TRBD1. The sequenced DNA: TGCGCCAGCAGCCGGGATTCCCAGGGGGCCGACTATGGCTACACCTTC. Translated, this gives CASSRDSQGADYGYTF.